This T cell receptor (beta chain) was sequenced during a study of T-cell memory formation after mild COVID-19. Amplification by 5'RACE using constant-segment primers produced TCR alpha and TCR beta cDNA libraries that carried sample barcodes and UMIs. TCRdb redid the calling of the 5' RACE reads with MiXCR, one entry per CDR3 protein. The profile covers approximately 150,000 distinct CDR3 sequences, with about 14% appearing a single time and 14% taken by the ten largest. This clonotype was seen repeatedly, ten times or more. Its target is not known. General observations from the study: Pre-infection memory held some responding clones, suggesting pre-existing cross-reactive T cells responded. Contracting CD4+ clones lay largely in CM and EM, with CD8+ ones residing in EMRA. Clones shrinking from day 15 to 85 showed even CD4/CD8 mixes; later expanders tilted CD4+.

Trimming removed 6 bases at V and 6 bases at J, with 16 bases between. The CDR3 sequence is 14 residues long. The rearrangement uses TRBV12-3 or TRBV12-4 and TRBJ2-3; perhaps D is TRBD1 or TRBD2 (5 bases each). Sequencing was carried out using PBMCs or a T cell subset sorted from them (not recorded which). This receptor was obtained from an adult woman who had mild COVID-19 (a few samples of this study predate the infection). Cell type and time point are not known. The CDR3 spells CASRPGWGWDTQYF. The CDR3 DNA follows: TGTGCCAGCAGACCGGGATGGGGCTGGGATACGCAGTATTTT.